This TCR beta chain was retrieved from a study of blood T cell repertoires in COVID-19 (dated by TCRdb to 2018 to 2021). About the study as a whole: Samples from collaborators originated in the United States, Italy and Spain and spanned both the acute and convalescent phases of COVID-19. Nearly every sample came with metadata listing a de-identified subject ID, COVID-19 status, age in years and sex. Where available, HLA class I and class II types were obtained from metadata supplied by the sample provider rather than from assay-based typing. Samples were obtained from the ongoing ImmuneRACE study (first 160 participants) and from over 1,000 subjects provided by 6 global collaborators. The material from the prospective study consisted of cDNA or gDNA derived from T cells, B-cell-depleted T cells, or PBMCs. The dataset comprised deeply sampled blood TCRbeta repertoires from subjects exposed to, actively infected with, or recovered from COVID-19. A freely available public database, intended as a resource for researchers studying the immune response to SARS-CoV-2, is where the repertoires were released.

What the work shows at the level of the full study, not this receptor alone: The quantity of clinical and demographic metadata differed by source and by participant and was supplied without curation.

The immunoSEQ Assay, a bias-controlled multiplex PCR, was used to amplify TCRbeta CDR3 regions from genomic DNA. Processing in the source paper ran as follows. The number of nucleated cells in each sample was estimated by amplification of reference gene primers within the assay. Sequence reads were collapsed and filtered to measure the absolute abundance of every unique TCRbeta CDR3 rearrangement. For each sample, productive Simpson clonality was calculated as the square root of Simpson's diversity index across productive rearrangements. TCRdb re-hosts the immuneACCESS table, in-frame sequences only. Its copies lack some clones; in the studies checked, an unresolved V gene accounts for under half of them, and the cause for the rest is not known. V, J and clone size derive from that table, while D and trimming were established from the DNA sequence. Present in this sample are around 180,000 clones, roughly 84% of which were seen just once. The ten largest clones represent about 1.5% of the sample.

Concerning this clone itself: Its antigen is not yet known. Base qualities are not at hand, and no much larger clone is one base apart.

Collaborating institutions collected whole blood in K2EDTA tubes following their own protocols. For TCRbeta analysis, collaborator samples were shipped as frozen whole blood, as isolated PBMCs, or as DNA extracted from either sample type. The V end gives up 8 bases and the J end 4 bases, leaving 7 bases in the junction not matched to a gene. Reading from cysteine to phenylalanine, the CDR3 counts 13 amino acids. CDR3 DNA only is kept here, 39 bases in frame from base 1. The CDR1 and CDR2 encoded by the germline V gene are SGDLS and YYNGEE. The source is a human donor in a cohort sampled during active COVID-19. Input material: peripheral blood. The chain is made from TRBV9 and TRBJ1-2; 8 nucleotides in the junction match TRBD1. The DNA sequence is as follows: TGTGCCAGTGGACAGGGAATAGGCTATGGCTACACCTTC. This translates into CASGQGIGYGYTF.